These 7 T cell receptor beta chains were sequenced from one sample in a study of Ad26.COV2.S vaccination and SARS-CoV-2 variants. TCRdb keeps only in-frame clones here, not all; method: immunoSEQ multiplex PCR. This sample has 200,000 to 250,000 clones, with more than 75% found just once. Sample treatment: roughly 18 received Ad26.COV2.S at low or high dose, single or two shots; about five received placebo; per-sample allocation not given. After the first vaccine or placebo injection, samples were drawn on day 63. Sequences were derived from peripheral blood, sampled in a trial of Ad26.COV2.S vaccine versus placebo. All receptors come from a person aged 18-60 years who received the Ad26.COV2.S COVID-19 vaccine or a placebo.

The rearrangement uses TRBV21-1 and TRBJ2-1; the table's D call, TRBD2, has no DNA check behind it. TRBV21-1 constitutes a pseudogene. The CDR3 runs 17 residues. The CDR3 here is CASSKKEGSGTYNEQFF. The CDR3 region has the DNA TGTGCCAGCAGCAAAAAAGAGGGTAGCGGGACCTACAATGAGCAGTTCTTC.

The chain combines TRBV6-6 with TRBJ2-3; D possibly corresponds to TRBD2 (7 bases). Germline CDR1 and CDR2: MNHNY and SVGAGI (reference sequence). The V end was cut by 11 bases, the J end by 4 bases, with 22 bases between. The CDR3 length is 15 residues. The CDR3 reads CAAGLRGGGADTQYF. DNA for the CDR3: TGTGCCGCGGGACTGAGAGGGGGGGGAGCAGATACGCAGTATTTT.

The V call is TRBV19, the J call TRBJ1-5; perhaps TRBD1 as D (5 bases). Germline-derived CDR1 and CDR2 are LNHDA and SQIVND (reference sequence). There are 13 residues in the CDR3. Trimming left V 3 bases short and J 14 bases short, with 17 bases between. The CDR3 sequence: CASSMASGGDKHF. CDR3 nucleotides: TGTGCCAGTAGTATGGCTTCCGGGGGAGATAAGCATTTT.

The CDR3 bases are TGTGCCAGCAGCCCGGGAGCCGGAGGTCAGCCCCAGCATTTT. It codes for CASSPGAGGQPQHF. The rearrangement uses TRBV7-2 and TRBJ1-5; D is undetermined. Germline V gene data show CDR1 as SGHTA and CDR2 as FQGNSA. CDR3 length equals 14 residues. V was clipped by 5 bases and J by 6 bases, with 14 bases between them.

This rearrangement joins TRBV7-2 to TRBJ2-1, with 7 bases fitting TRBD2. Germline V gene data show CDR1 as SGHTA and CDR2 as FQGNSA. This CDR3 has 15 residues. Germline trimming cut 0 bases from V and 4 bases from J; bases unmatched to any gene: 3. The CDR3 coding sequence is TGTGCCAGCAGCTTAGCAGCGGGACCTTACAATGAGCAGTTCTTC. It encodes CASSLAAGPYNEQFF. Filled out from reference TRBV7-2 and TRBJ2-1, the complete variable domain reads GAGVSQSPSNKVTEKGKDVELRCDPISGHTALYWYRQSLGQGLEFLIYFQGNSAPDKSGLPSDRFSAERTGGSVSTLTIQRTQQEDSAVYLCASSLAAGPYNEQFFGPGTRLTVL.

This clone has more than one count but fewer than ten. The gene calls are TRBV27 and TRBJ1-1, with D unclear. V dropped 6 bases and J dropped 4 bases, with 21 bases sitting between them. The CDR3 runs to 16 residues. CDR1 and CDR2 from the germline V gene are MNHEY and SMNVEV (reference sequence). The CDR3 protein is CASSFEFPRVSTEAFF. CDR3 coding DNA: TGTGCCAGCAGCTTCGAATTTCCGAGGGTGAGCACTGAAGCTTTCTTT.

This rearrangement joins TRBV25-1 to TRBJ2-5; possible D gene TRBD1, 6 bases. The CDR3 runs to 14 residues. Germline loops: CDR1 MGHDK, CDR2 SYGVNS. V dropped 1 base and J dropped 4 bases, with 10 bases sitting between them. CDR3 region: CASSESGRGETQYF. CDR3 sequence (DNA): TGTGCCAGCAGTGAATCGGGCAGGGGAGAGACCCAGTACTTC.